This T cell receptor (beta chain) was identified during a study of cytomegalovirus exposure and HLA in healthy donors. The PCR employed 60 Vbeta primers together with 13 Jbeta primers. Clones were read by immunoSEQ multiplex PCR, and TCRdb kept only the in-frame ones, dropping some. The table includes 150,000 to 250,000 clones, 79% detected once. Note on this clone: Its antigen is undetermined.

Trimming took 4 bases from V and 1 from J, leaving 21 bases between them. The length of the CDR3 is 18 residues. CDR1 is SGHRS and CDR2 is YFSETQ in the germline V gene. Study conclusions and caveats: In a later analysis, several top co-occurrence clusters appeared linked to parvovirus B19, influenza, CMV and Epstein-Barr virus. Fewer N-insertions (relative to the approximately 700-donor mean) were reportedly seen in an Asian-associated ancestry cluster in a later analysis. Through in vitro validation, a few CMV-associated chains were shown to be specific for CMV antigens.

Sequenced sample: PBMCs. This sequence was found in a girl aged 5-17 years in good health and CMV-seropositive. The J gene is TRBJ2-1, the V gene TRBV5-1; possibly TRBD2 for D (6 bases). CDR3 in amino acids: CASSRTGLRFSSYNEQFF. The CDR3 DNA follows: TGCGCCAGCAGCCGAACGGGACTTCGCTTTTCATCCTACAATGAGCAGTTCTTC.